The 3 T cell receptor beta chains given below trace back to one sample, sequenced in a study of identical twins. TCRdb passed the 5' RACE reads through MiXCR, listing each CDR3 protein once. The table shows some 630,000 distinct CDR3 sequences, with roughly 7.1% occurring only once. The data were also submitted as part of a second study, on yellow fever vaccine responses in identical twins.

The sequenced sample consisted of PBMCs. Receptors originate from a woman under 30 in good health.

The chain joins TRBV4-1 to TRBJ1-6; D remains ambiguous. V lost 4 bases and J 10 bases, leaving 20 bases between the germline ends. Germline assignment: CDR1 MGHRA and CDR2 YSYEKL. The CDR3 covers 16 residues. The CDR3 spells CASSRDSGSLRSPLHF. The CDR3 coding sequence is TGCGCCAGCAGCCGAGACTCCGGGTCCCTGAGGTCACCCCTCCACTTT.

The V call is TRBV7-2, the J call TRBJ2-3, with D unclear. This CDR3 is built from 13 residues. V was cut by 1 base and J by 8 bases, with 10 bases left in between. CDR1 is SGHTA and CDR2 is FQGNSA in the germline V gene. This chain's CDR3 is CASSLGTSVTQYF. CDR3 nucleotides: TGTGCCAGCAGCTTAGGGACCTCTGTTACGCAGTATTTT. Full variable domain (missing parts from reference TRBV7-2 and TRBJ2-3): GAGVSQSPSNKVTEKGKDVELRCDPISGHTALYWYRQSLGQGLEFLIYFQGNSAPDKSGLPSDRFSAERTGGSVSTLTIQRTQQEDSAVYLCASSLGTSVTQYFGPGTRLTVL.

The chain employs TRBV9 and TRBJ1-1; 7 bases match TRBD1. The V and J ends lost 6 bases and 8 bases, in that order; junction bases with no gene match: 4. Germline lookup yields CDR1 SGDLS and CDR2 YYNGEE. There are 11 residues in the CDR3. CDR3: CASNEGAEAFF. The CDR3 bases are TGTGCCAGCAATGAGGGGGCGGAAGCTTTCTTT.